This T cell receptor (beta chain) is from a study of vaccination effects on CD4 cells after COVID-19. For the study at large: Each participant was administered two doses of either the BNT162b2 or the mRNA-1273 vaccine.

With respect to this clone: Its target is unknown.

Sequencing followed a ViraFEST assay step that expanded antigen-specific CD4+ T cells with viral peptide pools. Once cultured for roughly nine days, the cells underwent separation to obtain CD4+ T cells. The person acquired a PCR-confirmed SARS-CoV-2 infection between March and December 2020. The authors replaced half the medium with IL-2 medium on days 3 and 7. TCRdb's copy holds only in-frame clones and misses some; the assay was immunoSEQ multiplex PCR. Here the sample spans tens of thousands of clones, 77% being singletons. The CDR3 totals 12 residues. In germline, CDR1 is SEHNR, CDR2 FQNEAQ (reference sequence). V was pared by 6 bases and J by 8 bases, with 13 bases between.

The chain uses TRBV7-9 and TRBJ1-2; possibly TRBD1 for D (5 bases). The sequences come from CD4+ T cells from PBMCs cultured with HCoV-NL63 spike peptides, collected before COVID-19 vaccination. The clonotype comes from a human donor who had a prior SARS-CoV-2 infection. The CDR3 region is CASSPPQGGYTF. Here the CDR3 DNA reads TGTGCCAGCAGTCCCCCCCAGGGAGGCTACACCTTC.